These 22 T cell receptor beta chains share one sample of origin, sequenced in a study of T cells in Graves' hyperthyroidism and ophthalmopathy (dated by TCRdb to the late 2010s). Library method: multiplex PCR. Reads for this sample came from an Illumina HiSeq 2000. The TCR beta CDR3 regions were amplified from RNA transcripts. The TCR CDR3 was subjected to a first round of RT-PCR using the HTBI primer set and the Qiagen OneStep RT-PCR kit. TCRdb ran its own pipeline on the public reads, namely fastp trimming at Q25 and MiXCR clone calling, and kept in-frame beta chains. Merged by CDR3 protein, the rows form single entries marked with the most common genes and DNA. In this sample the table shows about 510,000 distinct CDR3 sequences, 46% of which occur a single time. The top ten hold about two fifths of the sample. Input material: peripheral blood or thyroid tissue (not recorded which). The receptors originated from an adult woman with Graves' disease, either hyperthyroidism or ophthalmopathy (not recorded which).

This clonotype has a handful of counts. This sequence joins TRBV25-1 and TRBJ1-2, with D maybe TRBD1 (6 bases). This CDR3 spans 11 amino acids. Germline V gives CDR1 MGHDK, CDR2 SYGVNS. Trimming pared 7 bases from V and 8 bases from J, leaving 11 bases between. For the CDR3, the DNA is TGTGCCAGCACAGCAGGGGTGGGCTACACCTTC. Protein: CASTAGVGYTF.

This clonotype has just one count. The V gene is TRBV30, the J gene TRBJ1-6; no clear D gene. Germline CDR1 GTSNPN, CDR2 SVGIG (reference sequence). The CDR3 has 13 amino acids. The V end was cut by 4 bases, the J end by 7 bases, with 11 bases between. This CDR3 is CAWTGIVNSPLHF. The DNA of the CDR3 is TGTGCCTGGACTGGGATTGTCAATTCACCCCTCCACTTT. The full variable domain, completed using reference TRBV30 and TRBJ1-6, is SQTIHQWPATLVQPVGSPLSLECTVEGTSNPNLYWYRQAAGRGLQLLFYSVGIGQISSEVPQNLSASRPQDRQFILSSKKLLLSDSGFYLCAWTGIVNSPLHFGNGTRLTVT.

The chain uses TRBV20-1 and TRBJ2-7, with 10 bases that match TRBD2. The last part of the DNA fits TRBJ2-5 better; the J call may be wrong. Germline V gene data show CDR1 as DFQATT and CDR2 as SNEGSKA (reference sequence). This CDR3 comprises 14 residues. The CDR3 protein is CSASLAGASETQYF. The CDR3, as DNA: TGCAGTGCTAGTCTAGCGGGGGCATCAGAGACCCAGTACTTC.

The genes are TRBV6-2 or TRBV6-3 and TRBJ1-2; 8 bases agree with TRBD1. This CDR3 region has 15 residues. The ends lost 4 bases at V and 0 bases at J; junction bases unmatched: 4. Germline CDR1 MNHEY, CDR2 SVGEGT. This CDR3 reads CASSLGQAANYGYTF. CDR3 nucleotide sequence: TGTGCCAGCAGTTTGGGACAGGCAGCTAACTATGGCTACACCTTC.

The rearrangement joins TRBV20-1 to TRBJ1-5, with D tentatively TRBD1 (5 bases). Germline V gene lookup returns CDR1 DFQATT and CDR2 SNEGSKA (reference sequence). The CDR3 has 15 residues. V shed 1 base and J shed 4 bases, with 14 bases lying between them. The CDR3 here is CSARVPGRENQPQHF. For the CDR3, the DNA is TGCAGTGCTAGAGTCCCGGGACGGGAGAATCAGCCCCAGCATTTT.

This chain links TRBV7-2 with TRBJ2-7; maybe TRBD1 (6 bases). The V gene's germline CDR1 is SGHTA and CDR2 FQGNSA. V lost 3 bases, J lost 10 bases, and 16 bases lay in between. CDR3 length: 13 residues. The CDR3 sequence is CASSFSDRLHQYF. The CDR3 bases are TGTGCCAGCAGCTTTTCGGACAGACTACATCAGTACTTC.

This clonotype was counted only a few times. The chain joins TRBV11-2 to TRBJ2-2, with D perhaps TRBD1 (6 bases). Germline V gene lookup returns CDR1 SGHAT and CDR2 FQNNGV. V was clipped by 5 bases and J by 6 bases, with 16 bases between them. The CDR3 consists of 15 residues. The CDR3 DNA is TGTGCCAGCAGCGGCCTCACAGGGATTCCCGGGGAGCTGTTTTTT. Its translation is CASSGLTGIPGELFF.

V and J are TRBV7-8 and TRBJ2-2; perhaps TRBD2 as D (6 bases). Per germline, CDR1 SGHVS and CDR2 FQNEAQ. Trimming left V 5 bases short and J 4 bases short, with 17 bases between. CDR3 size: 16 residues. The CDR3, as DNA: TGTGCCAGCAGCAAAGTCTACGGAGGGAGCACCGGGGAGCTGTTTTTT. It is translated as CASSKVYGGSTGELFF.

The CDR3 sequence: CSARTPRGLRNEKLFF. CDR3 DNA sequence: TGCAGTGCTAGAACCCCTCGGGGGCTAAGAAATGAAAAACTGTTTTTT. The chain recombines TRBV20-1 with TRBJ1-4; D may be TRBD1 (6 bases). CDR3 size: 16 residues. Germline loops: CDR1 DFQATT, CDR2 SNEGSKA (reference sequence). Deletions cut 2 bases from V and 5 bases from J, with 18 bases between.

This clonotype was seen repeatedly, ten times or more. The genes are TRBV4-2 and TRBJ2-7, with a weak D call TRBD2 (5 bases). V was cut by 0 bases and J by 0 bases, with 12 bases left in between. Germline V gene lookup returns CDR1 LGHNA and CDR2 YNFKEQ. The CDR3 has 16 amino acids. The CDR3 nucleotides are TGTGCCAGCAGCCAAGATAACGGGATGCCCTCCTACGAGCAGTACTTC. Translating gives CASSQDNGMPSYEQYF.

The chain links TRBV10-1 to TRBJ2-7; 10 bases line up with TRBD1. The junction had 5 bases not matched to a gene; V was cut back by 9 bases and J by 3 bases. The CDR3 runs to 13 residues. From germline, CDR1 is WNHNN and CDR2 SYGVQD (reference sequence). In DNA, the CDR3 is TGCGCCAGTCCGGGACAGGGGATCTACGAGCAGTACTTC. The encoded protein is CASPGQGIYEQYF.

This clonotype turned up a few times. The chain recombines TRBV28 with TRBJ1-3; D ambiguous. V lost 8 bases to trimming and J lost 4 bases, with 18 bases between them. The CDR3 runs to 15 residues. From germline, CDR1 is MDHEN and CDR2 SYDVKM. CDR3 sequence reads: CASLEEAAGGNTIYF. The CDR3 DNA sequence: TGTGCCAGCCTCGAGGAGGCGGCTGGCGGAAACACCATATATTTT.

The V and J genes are TRBV20-1 and TRBJ1-3; TRBD1 is a possible D gene (5 bases). In germline, CDR1 is DFQATT, CDR2 SNEGSKA (reference sequence). The CDR3 consists of 14 residues. V was pared by 8 bases and J by 4 bases, with 18 bases between. The DNA for the CDR3 is TGCAGTTCGGGGACCGGTGAGCAGGGAAACACCATATATTTT. The encoded protein is CSSGTGEQGNTIYF.

This clonotype has at least ten counts. This sequence joins TRBV29-1 and TRBJ2-5, with D perhaps given as TRBD1 or TRBD2 (6 bases each). The CDR3 extends over 14 amino acids. The germline V gene has CDR1 SQVTM and CDR2 ANQGSEA. V shed 7 bases and J shed 5 bases, with 20 bases lying between them. The DNA of the CDR3 is TGCAGCGCCGCGGAGGGGGGCAGGTGGGAGACCCAGTACTTC. Its translation: CSAAEGGRWETQYF.

The chain is built from TRBV5-6 and TRBJ1-2; D unresolved. V lost 1 base and J lost 5, with 12 bases in between. The CDR3 has 14 residues. Germline CDR1 and CDR2: SGHDT and YYEEEE. The CDR3 coding sequence is TGTGCCAGCAGCTTGAATCCTTCCCCTTATGGCTACACCTTC. Its translation is CASSLNPSPYGYTF.

The CDR3 DNA reads as TGTGCCAGCAGTTGGGGGACCCAGTACTTC. This encodes CASSWGTQYF. This chain uses TRBV6-6 with TRBJ2-5; D call uncertain. Per the germline V gene, CDR1 is MNHNY and CDR2 is SVGAGI (reference sequence). The CDR3 is made up of 10 amino acids. The V end was cut by 4 bases, the J end by 7 bases, with 4 bases between.

The chain employs TRBV7-2 and TRBJ1-1; D remains unclear. The CDR3 sequence is 15 residues long. V was pared by 6 bases and J by 3 bases, with 17 bases between. Germline lookup yields CDR1 SGHTA and CDR2 FQGNSA. CDR3 in DNA: TGTGCCAGCAGTATCCGGGCCCCACGGGACACTGAAGCTTTCTTT. Translating it yields CASSIRAPRDTEAFF.

The chain is built from TRBV29-1 and TRBJ2-1; D is perhaps TRBD1 or TRBD2 (5 bases each). The germline gives CDR1 SQVTM, CDR2 ANQGSEA. V dropped 4 bases and J dropped 3 bases, with 13 bases sitting between them. The CDR3 contains 14 residues. The CDR3 sequence: CSVGWQGVYNEQFF. The CDR3, as DNA: TGCAGCGTTGGGTGGCAGGGAGTCTACAATGAGCAGTTCTTC.

The gene calls are TRBV7-2 and TRBJ2-7; D gene ambiguous. V was clipped by 1 base and J by 2 bases, with 15 bases between them. Germline V gene lookup returns CDR1 SGHTA and CDR2 FQGNSA. This CDR3 has 16 amino acids. CDR3 coding DNA: TGTGCCAGCAGCTTAGTCCCTGCCCAGGTGGCCTACGAGCAGTACTTC. Translation gives CASSLVPAQVAYEQYF.

This clonotype occurred many times. The rearrangement links TRBV7-2 to TRBJ2-2; 8 bases map to TRBD1. Germline V gene sequence: CDR1 SGHTA, CDR2 FQGNSA. This CDR3 spans 18 amino acids. J was trimmed by 5 bases and V by 0 bases; bases with no gene match: 11. The CDR3 DNA follows: TGTGCCAGCAGCTTAGCTGGGGGAGACAGGGGAGGTACCGGGGAGCTGTTTTTT. The encoded protein is CASSLAGGDRGGTGELFF.

The genes are TRBV19 and TRBJ1-6, with no clear D. V was trimmed by 6 bases and J by 8 bases, leaving 14 bases between them. CDR1 and CDR2 from the germline V gene are LNHDA and SQIVND (reference sequence). The CDR3 contains 14 residues. CDR3 residues: CASRWGVVDSPLHF. Written as DNA, the CDR3 is TGTGCCAGTAGGTGGGGAGTCGTTGATTCACCCCTCCACTTT.

This chain connects TRBV7-9 to TRBJ1-2; 9 nucleotides line up with TRBD1. The CDR3 has 16 amino acids. Germline trimming cut 5 bases from V and 3 bases from J; bases unmatched to any gene: 10. Germline loops: CDR1 SEHNR, CDR2 FQNEAQ (reference sequence). CDR3 protein: CASSKLQGQGHYGYTF. The CDR3 DNA is TGTGCCAGCAGCAAACTACAAGGACAGGGGCACTATGGCTACACCTTC. Full variable domain (rest looked up from reference TRBV7-9 and TRBJ1-2): DTGVSQNPRHKITKRGQNVTFRCDPISEHNRLYWYRQTLGQGPEFLTYFQNEAQLEKSRLLSDRFSAERPKGSFSTLEIQRTEQGDSAMYLCASSKLQGQGHYGYTFGSGTRLTVV.